This record looks at one TCR beta chain sequence and its context. Using immunoSEQ multiplex PCR, the repertoire was profiled, and TCRdb retains in-frame clones only, with some absent. This sample yields about 390,000 clones, of which around nine tenths are seen a single time; roughly 10% belongs to the top ten. J gave up 3 bases and V 0 bases, and 1 base lay outside the gene matches. The CDR3 has 15 amino acids. The germline V gene encodes CDR1 SGHKS and CDR2 YYEKEE (reference sequence). This sample is drawn from a study of blood T cell repertoires in COVID-19. As for the study in general: PBMCs, B-cell-depleted T cells, or T cells were the source of the cDNA or gDNA that made up the material.

Enrolled through a virtual design, the participants were between roughly 18 and 90 years of age and came from about two dozen US areas. Clinical history reported by participants formed the basis on which cohorts were assigned. All recovered Cohort 3 donors got two negative PCRs, got clearance, or saw symptom resolution. The source material was PBMCs or T cells enriched from blood (not recorded which). The V and J genes are TRBV5-5 and TRBJ2-1, with TRBD1 matching over 9 bases. This sequence was found in a woman aged 45 to 65 who had recovered from COVID-19. Here the CDR3 reads CASSLGQGGYNEQFF. The DNA for the CDR3 is TGTGCCAGCAGCTTGGGACAGGGGGGCTACAATGAGCAGTTCTTC. Filled out from reference TRBV5-5 and TRBJ2-1, the complete variable domain reads DAGVTQSPTHLIKTRGQQVTLRCSPISGHKSVSWYQQVLGQGPQFIFQYYEKEERGRGNFPDRFSARQFPNYSSELNVNALLLGDSALYLCASSLGQGGYNEQFFGPGTRLTVL.